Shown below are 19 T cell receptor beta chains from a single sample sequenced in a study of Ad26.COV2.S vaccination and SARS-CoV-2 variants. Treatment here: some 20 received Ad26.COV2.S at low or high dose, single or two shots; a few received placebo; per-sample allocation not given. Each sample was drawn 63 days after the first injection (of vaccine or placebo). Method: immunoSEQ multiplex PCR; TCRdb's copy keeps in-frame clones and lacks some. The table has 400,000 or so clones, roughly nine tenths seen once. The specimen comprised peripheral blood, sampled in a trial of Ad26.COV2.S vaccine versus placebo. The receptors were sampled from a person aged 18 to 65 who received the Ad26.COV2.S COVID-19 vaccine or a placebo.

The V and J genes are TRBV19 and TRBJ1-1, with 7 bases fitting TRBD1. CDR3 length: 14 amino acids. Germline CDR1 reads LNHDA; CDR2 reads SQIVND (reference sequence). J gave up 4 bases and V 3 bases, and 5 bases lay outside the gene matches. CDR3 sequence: CASSIWHRGTEAFF. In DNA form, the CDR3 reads TGTGCCAGTAGTATTTGGCACAGGGGCACTGAAGCTTTCTTT.

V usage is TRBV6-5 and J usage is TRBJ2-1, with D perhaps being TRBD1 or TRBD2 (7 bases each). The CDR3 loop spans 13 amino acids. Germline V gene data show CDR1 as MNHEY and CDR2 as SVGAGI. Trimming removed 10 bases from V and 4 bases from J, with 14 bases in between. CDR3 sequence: CATQGGSYNEQFF. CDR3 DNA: TGTGCCACCCAGGGGGGGTCTTACAATGAGCAGTTCTTC.

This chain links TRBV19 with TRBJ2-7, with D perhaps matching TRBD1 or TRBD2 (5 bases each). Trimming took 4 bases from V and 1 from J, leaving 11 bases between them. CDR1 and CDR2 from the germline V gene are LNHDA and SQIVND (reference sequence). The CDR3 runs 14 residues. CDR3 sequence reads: CASSRAGTSYEQYF. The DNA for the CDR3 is TGTGCCAGTAGTAGGGCAGGGACGTCCTACGAGCAGTACTTC.

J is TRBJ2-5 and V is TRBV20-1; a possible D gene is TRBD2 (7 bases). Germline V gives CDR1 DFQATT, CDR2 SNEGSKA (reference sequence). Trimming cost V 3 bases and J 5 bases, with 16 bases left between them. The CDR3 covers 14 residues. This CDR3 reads CSASFRGAAETQYF. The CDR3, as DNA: TGCAGTGCTAGTTTTCGGGGGGCGGCGGAGACCCAGTACTTC.

The CDR3: CASSRGVRGRNSYEQYF. The DNA for the CDR3 is TGTGCCAGCAGCCGGGGAGTGAGGGGCCGAAACTCCTACGAGCAGTACTTC. The gene calls are TRBV14 and TRBJ2-7; D is tentatively TRBD1 or TRBD2 (5 bases each). The CDR3 runs 17 residues. V gave up 4 bases and J gave up 0 bases, with 19 bases separating them. Germline CDR1 reads SGHDN; CDR2 reads FVKESK.

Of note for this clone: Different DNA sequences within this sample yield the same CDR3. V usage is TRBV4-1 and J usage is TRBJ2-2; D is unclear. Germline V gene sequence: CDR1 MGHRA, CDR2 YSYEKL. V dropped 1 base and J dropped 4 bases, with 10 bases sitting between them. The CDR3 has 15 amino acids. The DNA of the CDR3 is TGCGCCAGCAGCCAAGGCCACCTAGGCACCGGGGAGCTGTTTTTT. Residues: CASSQGHLGTGELFF.

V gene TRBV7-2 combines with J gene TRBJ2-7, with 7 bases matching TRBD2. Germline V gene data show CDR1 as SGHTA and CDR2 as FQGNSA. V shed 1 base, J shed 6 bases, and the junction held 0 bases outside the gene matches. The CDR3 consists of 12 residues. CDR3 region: CASSLGGGEQYF. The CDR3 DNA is TGTGCCAGCAGCTTAGGGGGGGGCGAGCAGTACTTC.

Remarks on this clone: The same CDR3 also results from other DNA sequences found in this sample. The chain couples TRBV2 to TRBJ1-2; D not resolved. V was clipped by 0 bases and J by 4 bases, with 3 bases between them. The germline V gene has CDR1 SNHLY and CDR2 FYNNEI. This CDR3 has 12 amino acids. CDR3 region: CASSEAAYGYTF. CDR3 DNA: TGTGCCAGCAGTGAAGCGGCCTATGGCTACACCTTC.

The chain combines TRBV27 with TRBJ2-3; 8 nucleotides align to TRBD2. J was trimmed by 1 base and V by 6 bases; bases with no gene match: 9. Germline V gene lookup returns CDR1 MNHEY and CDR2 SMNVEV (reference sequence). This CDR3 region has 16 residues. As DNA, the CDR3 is TGTGCCAGCAGCCGAATACTGACTAGCGGCACAGATACGCAGTATTTT. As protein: CASSRILTSGTDTQYF.

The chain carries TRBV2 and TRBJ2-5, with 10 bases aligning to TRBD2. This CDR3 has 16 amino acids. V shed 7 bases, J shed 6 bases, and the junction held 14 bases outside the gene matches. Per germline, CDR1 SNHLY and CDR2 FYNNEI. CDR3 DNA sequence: TGTGCCAGCACCCCTCAGGGGAGCGGGGGGGCGCAGACCCAGTACTTC. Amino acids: CASTPQGSGGAQTQYF.

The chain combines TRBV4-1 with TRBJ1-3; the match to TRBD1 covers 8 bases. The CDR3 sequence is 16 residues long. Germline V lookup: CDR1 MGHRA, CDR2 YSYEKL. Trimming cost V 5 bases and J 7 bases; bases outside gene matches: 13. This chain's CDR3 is CASSSPLDRGRNTIYF. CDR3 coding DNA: TGCGCCAGCAGCTCGCCGTTAGACAGGGGTCGCAACACCATATATTTT.

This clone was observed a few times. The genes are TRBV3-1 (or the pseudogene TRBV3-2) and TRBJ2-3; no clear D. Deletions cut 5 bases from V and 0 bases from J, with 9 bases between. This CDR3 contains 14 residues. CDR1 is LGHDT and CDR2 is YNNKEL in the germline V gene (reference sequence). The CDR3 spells CASSSSSSTDTQYF. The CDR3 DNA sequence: TGTGCCAGCAGCTCGAGTTCCAGCACAGATACGCAGTATTTT.

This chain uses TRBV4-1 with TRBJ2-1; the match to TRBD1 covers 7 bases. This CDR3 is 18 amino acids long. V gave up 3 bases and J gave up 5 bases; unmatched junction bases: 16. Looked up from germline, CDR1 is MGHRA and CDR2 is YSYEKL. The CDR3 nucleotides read TGCGCCAGCAGCCAGGATACCGGGCAGACAGGGCCGCACAATGAGCAGTTCTTC. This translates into CASSQDTGQTGPHNEQFF.

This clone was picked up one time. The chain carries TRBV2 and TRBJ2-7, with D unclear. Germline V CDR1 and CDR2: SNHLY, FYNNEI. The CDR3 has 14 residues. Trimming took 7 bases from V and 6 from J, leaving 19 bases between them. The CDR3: CASMMDQRPVEQYF. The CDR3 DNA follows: TGTGCCAGCATGATGGATCAACGCCCGGTCGAGCAGTACTTC.

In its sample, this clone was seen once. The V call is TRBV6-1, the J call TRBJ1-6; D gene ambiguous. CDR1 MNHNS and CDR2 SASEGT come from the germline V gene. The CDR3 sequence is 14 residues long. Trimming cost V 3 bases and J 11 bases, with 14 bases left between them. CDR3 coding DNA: TGTGCCAGCAGTGAGGGAAGCTTTTTGGCACCCCTCCACTTT. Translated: CASSEGSFLAPLHF.

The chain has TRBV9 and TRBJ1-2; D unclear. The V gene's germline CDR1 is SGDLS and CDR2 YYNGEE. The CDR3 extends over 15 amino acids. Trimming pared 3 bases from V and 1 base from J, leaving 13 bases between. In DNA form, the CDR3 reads TGTGCCAGCAGCGCCATAGGACGGATTAACTATGGCTACACCTTC. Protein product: CASSAIGRINYGYTF.

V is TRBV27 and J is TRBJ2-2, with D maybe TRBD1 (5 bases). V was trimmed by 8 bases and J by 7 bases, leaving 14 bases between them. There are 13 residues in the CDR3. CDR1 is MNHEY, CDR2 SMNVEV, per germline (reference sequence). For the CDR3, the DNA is TGTGCCAGCGGACAACAGGCGTACGGGGAGCTGTTTTTT. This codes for CASGQQAYGELFF.

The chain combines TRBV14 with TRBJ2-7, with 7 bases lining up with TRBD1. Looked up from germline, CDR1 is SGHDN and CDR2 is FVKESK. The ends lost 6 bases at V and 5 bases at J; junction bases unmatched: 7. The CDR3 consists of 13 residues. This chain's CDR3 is CASRRTGDNEQYF. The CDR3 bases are TGTGCCAGCAGGAGAACAGGGGACAACGAGCAGTACTTC. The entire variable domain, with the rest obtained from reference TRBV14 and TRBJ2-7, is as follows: EAGVTQFPSHSVIEKGQTVTLRCDPISGHDNLYWYRRVMGKEIKFLLHFVKESKQDESGMPNNRFLAERTGGTYSTLKVQPAELEDSGVYFCASRRTGDNEQYFGPGTRLTVT.

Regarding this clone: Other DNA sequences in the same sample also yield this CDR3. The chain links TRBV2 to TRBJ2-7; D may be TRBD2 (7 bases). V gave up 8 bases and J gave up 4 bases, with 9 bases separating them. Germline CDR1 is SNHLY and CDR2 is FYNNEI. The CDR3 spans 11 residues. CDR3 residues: CASGGAYEQYF. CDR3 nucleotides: TGTGCCAGCGGGGGGGCTTACGAGCAGTACTTC.